The 2 T cell receptor beta chains reported below all come from one sample, sequenced in a study of regulatory T cells in long-lasting Graves disease (dated by TCRdb to the early 2020s). The library was obtained by multiplex PCR. TCRdb names Illumina HiSeq 4000 as the instrument used. iRepertoire HTBI primers and Arm-PCR amplification of CDR3 regions were used to construct TCR beta libraries. TCRdb's own reprocessing of the public reads used fastp at Q25 and MiXCR and kept productive beta chains. Each entry is one CDR3 protein sequence, shown with its most common DNA and genes. This sample lists roughly 560,000 distinct CDR3 sequences; around 12% were detected once. 7.5% to 9% of the sample lies in the top ten. The time point tag for this specimen amounts to: newly diagnosed GD, antithyroid drugs for less than 3 months. For both TCR sequencing and RNA sequencing, RNA was extracted from PBMCs in TRIzol.

These data also formed part of another study, on T cells in Graves' hyperthyroidism and ophthalmopathy.

Specimen: peripheral blood mononuclear cells (PBMCs), collected at new diagnosis, from a patient treated with antithyroid drugs. The source of these receptors is a woman aged 30 to 39 with Graves disease. Donor details come from another sample of the same person, matched by shared clones.

At least ten counts were recorded for this clonotype. The chain carries TRBV27 and TRBJ1-1; 10 bases fit TRBD1. The V gene's germline CDR1 is MNHEY and CDR2 SMNVEV (reference sequence). Germline trimming cut 8 bases from V and 7 bases from J; bases unmatched to any gene: 13. The CDR3 runs 15 residues. The CDR3: CASAWDRGNKYEAFF. The CDR3 DNA reads TGTGCCAGCGCATGGGACAGGGGCAATAAGTATGAAGCTTTCTTT.

The V gene is TRBV7-9, the J gene TRBJ2-7; weak D call: TRBD2 (5 bases). The CDR3 extends over 15 amino acids. V lost 6 bases to trimming and J lost 5 bases, with 20 bases between them. Germline loops: CDR1 SEHNR, CDR2 FQNEAQ (reference sequence). The CDR3: CASSLSTGSSDEQYF. CDR3 in DNA: TGTGCCAGCAGTCTTAGCACTGGGAGTAGCGACGAGCAGTACTTC. Filled out from reference TRBV7-9 and TRBJ2-7, the complete variable domain reads DTGVSQNPRHKITKRGQNVTFRCDPISEHNRLYWYRQTLGQGPEFLTYFQNEAQLEKSRLLSDRFSAERPKGSFSTLEIQRTEQGDSAMYLCASSLSTGSSDEQYFGPGTRLTVT.